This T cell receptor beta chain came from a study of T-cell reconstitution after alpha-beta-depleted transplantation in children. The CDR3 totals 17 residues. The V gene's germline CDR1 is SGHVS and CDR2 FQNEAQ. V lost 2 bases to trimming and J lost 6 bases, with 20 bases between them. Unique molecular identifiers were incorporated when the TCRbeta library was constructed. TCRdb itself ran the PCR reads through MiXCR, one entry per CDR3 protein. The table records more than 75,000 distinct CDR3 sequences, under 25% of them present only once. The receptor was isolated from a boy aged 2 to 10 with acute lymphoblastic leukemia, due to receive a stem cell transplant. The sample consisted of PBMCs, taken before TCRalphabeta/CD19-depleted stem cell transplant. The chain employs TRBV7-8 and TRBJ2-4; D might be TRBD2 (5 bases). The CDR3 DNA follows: TGTGCCAGCAGCTTAAGCGGCTTGCCAGCAGAAATAAACATTCAGTACTTC. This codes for CASSLSGLPAEINIQYF.